Below are 2 T cell receptor beta chains sequenced from a single sample in a study of blood T cell repertoires in COVID-19. TCRdb's copy holds only in-frame clones and misses some; the assay was immunoSEQ multiplex PCR. The sample has 150,000 to 200,000 clones, approximately 80% seen once. The sequenced sample was peripheral blood. Every receptor here comes from a woman aged 40 to 49 with COVID-19, enrolled during active disease.

This chain links TRBV28 with TRBJ1-4, with 9 bases identical to TRBD1. Trimming cost V 6 bases and J 4 bases; bases outside gene matches: 6. CDR3 length equals 15 residues. The germline CDR1 and CDR2 sequences are MDHEN and SYDVKM. In DNA form, the CDR3 reads TGTGCCAGCAGGATACAGGGGGCGGGTAATGAAAAACTGTTTTTT. Translating it yields CASRIQGAGNEKLFF.

V is TRBV28 and J is TRBJ2-2; 11 bases agree with TRBD2. CDR3 length: 18 residues. Trimming took 6 bases from V and 6 from J; bases not matched to a gene: 15. Looked up from germline, CDR1 is MDHEN and CDR2 is SYDVKM. Written as DNA, the CDR3 is TGTGCCAGCAGGGGACCACAAGGAGTAGCGGGAGGGGCCGGGGAGCTGTTTTTT. Protein sequence: CASRGPQGVAGGAGELFF.